A selection of T cell receptor beta chains follows, all from one sample in a study of blood T cell repertoires in COVID-19. Clones were read by immunoSEQ multiplex PCR, and TCRdb kept only the in-frame ones, dropping some. The sample has about 160,000 clones; about 92% are singletons. Sample: peripheral blood. The receptor set was obtained from a woman aged 55-75 years with COVID-19, enrolled during active disease. Both conserved end residues are part of each CDR3. A D gene is named only where the DNA matches it firmly. Only some rows state a clone size, as once, few, many or a class for expanded clones.

v_call	d_call	j_call	clone_size	cdr3_nt	cdr3_aa
TRBV12-3/TRBV12-4	.	TRBJ1-2	.	TGTGCCAGCAGCTCCGGAGCCTATGGCTACACCTTC	CASSSGAYGYTF
TRBV10-3	TRBD1	TRBJ1-2	.	TGTGCCATCAGTGAGTCGATAGGCAGGGGGCAAGACTATGGCTACACCTTC	CAISESIGRGQDYGYTF
TRBV28	.	TRBJ1-5	.	TGTGCCAGCAGTTCGGGGTGGAATCAGCCCCAGCATTTT	CASSSGWNQPQHF
TRBV7-2	.	TRBJ1-5	.	TGTGCCAGCAGCCCTGAGACCCTAGTTCCGCCCCAGCATTTT	CASSPETLVPPQHF
TRBV6-6	TRBD1	TRBJ1-1	.	TGTGCCAGCAGTTACACGGGACAGGGAAACACTGAAGCTTTCTTT	CASSYTGQGNTEAFF
TRBV19	TRBD1	TRBJ1-2	.	TGTGCCAGTAGTATACCCAGGGGGAATTACTATGGCTACACCTTC	CASSIPRGNYYGYTF
TRBV3-1/TRBV3-2	TRBD1	TRBJ1-3	.	TGTGCCAGCAGGAACTCCGGGACAGGGAGTTCCTCTGGAAACACCATATATTTT	CASRNSGTGSSSGNTIYF
TRBV2	.	TRBJ1-5	.	TGTGCCAGCAGTGAAGAAGAGCCGTACGTCAATCAGCCCCAGCATTTT	CASSEEEPYVNQPQHF
TRBV9	TRBD1	TRBJ2-5	.	TGTGCCAGCAGCGTCCGGGACAGGGGGCGAGAGACCCAGTACTTC	CASSVRDRGRETQYF
TRBV4-3	.	TRBJ2-2	.	TGCGCCAGCAGCCTAAGTCCCGTGGGGGGTGACACCGGGGAGCTGTTTTTT	CASSLSPVGGDTGELFF
TRBV3-1/TRBV3-2	.	TRBJ1-1	.	TGTGCCAGCAGCCACCAGGGTGGGGATGAAGCTTTCTTT	CASSHQGGDEAFF
TRBV15	TRBD1	TRBJ2-5	once	TGTGCCACCAGCAGAGAGACAGGGTTAGTCGAGACCCAGTACTTC	CATSRETGLVETQYF
TRBV4-3	.	TRBJ1-6	.	TGCGCCAGCAGCCAAGAGAGGACAGCTTATTCACCCCTCCACTTT	CASSQERTAYSPLHF
TRBV7-2	.	TRBJ1-6	.	TGTGCCAGCAGCTTAGTGGGGGGAACAAATTCACCCCTCCACTTT	CASSLVGGTNSPLHF
TRBV10-3	TRBD1	TRBJ1-5	once	TGTGCCATCAGTGAGAGGGACAGGGCCCATCAGCCCCAGCATTTT	CAISERDRAHQPQHF
TRBV30	.	TRBJ1-4	.	TGTGCCTGGTCTCCGGGACAAACTAATGAAAAACTGTTTTTT	CAWSPGQTNEKLFF
TRBV7-3	.	TRBJ1-6	.	TGTGCCAGCAGCCGGGGGAGGGGGAATTCACCCCTCCACTTT	CASSRGRGNSPLHF